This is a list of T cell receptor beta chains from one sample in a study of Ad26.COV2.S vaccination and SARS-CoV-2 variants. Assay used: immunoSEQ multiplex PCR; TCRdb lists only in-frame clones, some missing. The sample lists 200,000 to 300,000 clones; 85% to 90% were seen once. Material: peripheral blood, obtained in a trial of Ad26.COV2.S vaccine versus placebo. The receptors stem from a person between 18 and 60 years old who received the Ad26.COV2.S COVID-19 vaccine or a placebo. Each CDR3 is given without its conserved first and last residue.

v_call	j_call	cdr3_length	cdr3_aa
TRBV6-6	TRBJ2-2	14	ASSTIQGWRTGELF
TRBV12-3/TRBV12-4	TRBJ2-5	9	ASGGGETQY
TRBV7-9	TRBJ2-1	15	ASSSYRRALGDNEQF
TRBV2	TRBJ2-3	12	ASDPESSTDTQY
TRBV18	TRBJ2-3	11	ASSPQLSDTQY
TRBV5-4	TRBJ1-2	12	ASSLGAGNYGYT
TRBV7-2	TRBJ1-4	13	ASSLARGTNEKLF
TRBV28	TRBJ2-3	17	ASSQPYPGGPTITDTQY
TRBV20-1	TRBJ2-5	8	SAEQETQY
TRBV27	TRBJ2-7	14	ASSLEQRPSSYEQY
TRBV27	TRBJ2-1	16	ASSPGTGILSSYNEQF
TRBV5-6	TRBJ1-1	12	ASSLAGDGTEAF
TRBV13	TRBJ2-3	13	ASSLAGGPSDTQY
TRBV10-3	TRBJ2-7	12	AINSPGPSYEQY
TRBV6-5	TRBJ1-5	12	ASSTGPLNQPQH
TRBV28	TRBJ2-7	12	ASTPGLAVYEQY
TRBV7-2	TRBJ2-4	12	ASSLGREKNIQY
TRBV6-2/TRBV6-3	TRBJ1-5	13	ASSLNQPEDQPQH
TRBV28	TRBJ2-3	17	ASSLEGSWGLAGRDTQY
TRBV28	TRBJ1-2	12	ASSFLGGNYGYT
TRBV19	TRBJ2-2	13	ASTSGRASTGELF
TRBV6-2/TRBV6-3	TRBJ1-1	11	ASSPILDTEAF
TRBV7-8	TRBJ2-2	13	ASTRWGEGTGELF
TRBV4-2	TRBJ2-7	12	ASSRDRSSYEQY
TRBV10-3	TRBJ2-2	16	AISEPSGQGLNTGELF
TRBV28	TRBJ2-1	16	ASSSPSVLAGGPNEQF
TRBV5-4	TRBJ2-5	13	ASSLDQRGRETQY
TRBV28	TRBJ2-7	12	ASSLTSSPYEQY
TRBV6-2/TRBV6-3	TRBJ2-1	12	ASSYWGGDREQF
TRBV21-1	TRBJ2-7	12	ASSKASQNYEQY
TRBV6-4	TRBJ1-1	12	ASSEGGENTEAF